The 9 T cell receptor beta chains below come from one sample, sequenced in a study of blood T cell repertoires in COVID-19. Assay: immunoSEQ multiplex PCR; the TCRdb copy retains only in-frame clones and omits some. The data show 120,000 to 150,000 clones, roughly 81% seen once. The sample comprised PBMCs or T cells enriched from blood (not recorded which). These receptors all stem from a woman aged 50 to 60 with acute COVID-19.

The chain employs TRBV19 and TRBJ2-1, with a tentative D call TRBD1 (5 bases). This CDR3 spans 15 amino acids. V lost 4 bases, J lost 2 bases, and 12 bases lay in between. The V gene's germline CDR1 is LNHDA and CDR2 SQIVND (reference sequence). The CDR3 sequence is CASSSGQYTYNEQFF. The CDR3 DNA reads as TGTGCCAGTAGTAGTGGACAATATACCTACAATGAGCAGTTCTTC.

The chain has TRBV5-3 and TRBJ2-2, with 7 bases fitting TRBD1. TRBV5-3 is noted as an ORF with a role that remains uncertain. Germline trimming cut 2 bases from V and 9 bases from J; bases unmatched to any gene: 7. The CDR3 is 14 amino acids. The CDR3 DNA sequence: TGTGCCAGAAGCTTAGGCAGGGGGTGGAGGGAGCTGTTTTTT. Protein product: CARSLGRGWRELFF.

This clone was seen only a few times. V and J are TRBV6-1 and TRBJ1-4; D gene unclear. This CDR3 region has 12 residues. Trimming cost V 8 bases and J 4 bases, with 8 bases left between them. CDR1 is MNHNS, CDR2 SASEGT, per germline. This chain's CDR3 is CASAYSNEKLFF. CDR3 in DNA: TGTGCCAGCGCCTACAGTAATGAAAAACTGTTTTTT.

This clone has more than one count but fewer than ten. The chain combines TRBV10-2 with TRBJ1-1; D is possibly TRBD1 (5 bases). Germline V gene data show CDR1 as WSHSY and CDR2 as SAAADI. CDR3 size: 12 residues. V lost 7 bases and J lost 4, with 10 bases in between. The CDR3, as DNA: TGCGCCAGCAAGGGGTCGGGCACTGAAGCTTTCTTT. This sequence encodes CASKGSGTEAFF.

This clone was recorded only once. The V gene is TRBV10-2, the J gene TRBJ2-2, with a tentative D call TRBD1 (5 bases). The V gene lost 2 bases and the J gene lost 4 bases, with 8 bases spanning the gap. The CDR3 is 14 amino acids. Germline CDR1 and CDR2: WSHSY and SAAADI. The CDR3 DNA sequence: TGCGCCAGCAGTGAGGAGACAGTCACCGGGGAGCTGTTTTTT. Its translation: CASSEETVTGELFF.

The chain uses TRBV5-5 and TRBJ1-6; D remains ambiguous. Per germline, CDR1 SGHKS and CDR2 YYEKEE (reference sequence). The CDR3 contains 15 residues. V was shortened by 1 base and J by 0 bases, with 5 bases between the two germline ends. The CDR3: CASSLKSSYNSPLHF. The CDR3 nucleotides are TGTGCCAGCAGCTTGAAGAGCTCCTATAATTCACCCCTCCACTTT.

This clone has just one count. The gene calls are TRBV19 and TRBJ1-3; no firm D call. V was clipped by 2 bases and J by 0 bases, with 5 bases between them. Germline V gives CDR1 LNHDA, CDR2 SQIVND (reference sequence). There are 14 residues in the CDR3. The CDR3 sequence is CASSITASGNTIYF. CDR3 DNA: TGTGCCAGTAGTATAACAGCCTCTGGAAACACCATATATTTT.

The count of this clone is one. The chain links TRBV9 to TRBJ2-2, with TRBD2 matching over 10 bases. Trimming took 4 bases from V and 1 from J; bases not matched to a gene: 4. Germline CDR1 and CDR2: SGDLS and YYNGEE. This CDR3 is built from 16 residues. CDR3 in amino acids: CASSPTSGVNTGELFF. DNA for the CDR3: TGTGCCAGCAGCCCCACTAGCGGGGTGAACACCGGGGAGCTGTTTTTT.

The CDR3 DNA sequence: TGTGCCAGTAGTATTTCATTTTCCACGGGACTAGCGGGACTGACTTACGAGCAGTACTTC. This codes for CASSISFSTGLAGLTYEQYF. The chain is built from TRBV19 and TRBJ2-7; TRBD2 aligns across 13 bases. The CDR3 extends over 20 amino acids. The V gene end was trimmed by 3 bases and the J gene end by 4 bases; junction bases not matched to a gene: 18. Germline V gives CDR1 LNHDA, CDR2 SQIVND (reference sequence).